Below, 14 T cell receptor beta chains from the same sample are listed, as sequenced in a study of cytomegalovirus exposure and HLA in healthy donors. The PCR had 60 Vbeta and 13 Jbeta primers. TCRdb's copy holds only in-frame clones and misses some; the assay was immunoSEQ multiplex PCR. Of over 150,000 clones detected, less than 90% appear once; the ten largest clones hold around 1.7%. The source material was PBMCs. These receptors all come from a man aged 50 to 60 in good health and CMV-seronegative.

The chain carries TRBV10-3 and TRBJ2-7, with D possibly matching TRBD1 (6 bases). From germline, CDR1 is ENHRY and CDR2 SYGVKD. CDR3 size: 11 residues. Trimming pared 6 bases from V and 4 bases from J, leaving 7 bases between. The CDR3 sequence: CAIRGTYEQYF. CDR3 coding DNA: TGTGCCATCAGGGGGACATACGAGCAGTACTTC.

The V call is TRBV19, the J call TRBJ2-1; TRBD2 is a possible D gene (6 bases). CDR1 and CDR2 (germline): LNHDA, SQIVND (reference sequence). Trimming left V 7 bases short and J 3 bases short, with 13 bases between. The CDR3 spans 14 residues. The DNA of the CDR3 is TGTGCCAGTAAAAAGGCGGAGGGCTACAATGAGCAGTTCTTC. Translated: CASKKAEGYNEQFF. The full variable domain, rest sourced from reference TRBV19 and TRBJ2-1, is DGGITQSPKYLFRKEGQNVTLSCEQNLNHDAMYWYRQDPGQGLRLIYYSQIVNDFQKGDIAEGYSVSREKKESFPLTVTSAQKNPTAFYLCASKKAEGYNEQFFGPGTRLTVL.

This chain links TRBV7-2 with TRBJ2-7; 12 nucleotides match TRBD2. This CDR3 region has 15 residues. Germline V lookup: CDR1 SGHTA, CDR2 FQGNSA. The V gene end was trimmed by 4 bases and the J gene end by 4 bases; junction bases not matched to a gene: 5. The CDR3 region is CASSWLAGGQYEQYF. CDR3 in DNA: TGTGCCAGCAGCTGGCTAGCGGGGGGGCAGTACGAGCAGTACTTC.

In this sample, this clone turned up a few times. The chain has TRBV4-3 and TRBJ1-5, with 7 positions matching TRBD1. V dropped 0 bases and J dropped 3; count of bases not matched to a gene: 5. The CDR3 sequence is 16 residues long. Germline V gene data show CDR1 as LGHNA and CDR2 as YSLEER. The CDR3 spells CASSQDRQGLNQPQHF. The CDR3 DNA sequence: TGCGCCAGCAGCCAAGATAGACAGGGCCTCAATCAGCCCCAGCATTTT.

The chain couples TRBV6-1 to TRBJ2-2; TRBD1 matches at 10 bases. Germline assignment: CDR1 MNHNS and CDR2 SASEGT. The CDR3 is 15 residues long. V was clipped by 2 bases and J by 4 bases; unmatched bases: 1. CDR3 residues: CASSERTGGTGELFF. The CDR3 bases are TGTGCCAGCAGTGAACGGACAGGGGGCACCGGGGAGCTGTTTTTT.

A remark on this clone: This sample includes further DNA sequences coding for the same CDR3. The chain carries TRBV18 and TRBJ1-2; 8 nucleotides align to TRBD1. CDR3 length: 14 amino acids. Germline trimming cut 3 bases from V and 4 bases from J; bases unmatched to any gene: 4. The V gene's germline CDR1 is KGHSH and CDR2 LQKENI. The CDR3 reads CASSPSTGGYGYTF. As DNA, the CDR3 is TGTGCCAGCTCACCCTCCACAGGGGGCTATGGCTACACCTTC.

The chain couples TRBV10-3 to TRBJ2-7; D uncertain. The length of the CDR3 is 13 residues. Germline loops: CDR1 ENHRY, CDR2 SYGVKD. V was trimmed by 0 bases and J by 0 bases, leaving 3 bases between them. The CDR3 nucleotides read TGTGCCATCAGTGAGTCCCTCTCCTACGAGCAGTACTTC. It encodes CAISESLSYEQYF.

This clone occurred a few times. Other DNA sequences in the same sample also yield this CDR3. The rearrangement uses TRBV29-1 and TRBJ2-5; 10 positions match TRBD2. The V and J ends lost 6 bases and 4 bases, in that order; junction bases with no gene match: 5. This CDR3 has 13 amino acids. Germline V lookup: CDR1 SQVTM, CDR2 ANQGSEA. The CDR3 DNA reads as TGCAGCGTCCGCAGACTAGCGGGAGAGACCCAGTACTTC. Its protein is CSVRRLAGETQYF.

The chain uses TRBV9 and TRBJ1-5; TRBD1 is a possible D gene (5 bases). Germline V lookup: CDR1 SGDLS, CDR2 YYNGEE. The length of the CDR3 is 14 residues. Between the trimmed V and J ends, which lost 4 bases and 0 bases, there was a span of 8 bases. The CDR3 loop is CASSKGISNQPQHF. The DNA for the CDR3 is TGTGCCAGCAGCAAGGGGATTAGCAATCAGCCCCAGCATTTT.

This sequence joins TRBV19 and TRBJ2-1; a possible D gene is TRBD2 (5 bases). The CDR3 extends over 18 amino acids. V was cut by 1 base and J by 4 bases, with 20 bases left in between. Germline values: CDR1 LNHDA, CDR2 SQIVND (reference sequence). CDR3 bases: TGTGCCAGTAGTATAGGTTACGAGAGGCTAGCACAATACAATGAGCAGTTCTTC. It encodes CASSIGYERLAQYNEQFF.

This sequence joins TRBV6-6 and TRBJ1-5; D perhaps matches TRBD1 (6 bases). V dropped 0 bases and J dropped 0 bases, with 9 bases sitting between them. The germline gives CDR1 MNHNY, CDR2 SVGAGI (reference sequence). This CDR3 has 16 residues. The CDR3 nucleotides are TGTGCCAGCAGTTACTCACGGGGGGCTAGCAATCAGCCCCAGCATTTT. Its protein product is CASSYSRGASNQPQHF.

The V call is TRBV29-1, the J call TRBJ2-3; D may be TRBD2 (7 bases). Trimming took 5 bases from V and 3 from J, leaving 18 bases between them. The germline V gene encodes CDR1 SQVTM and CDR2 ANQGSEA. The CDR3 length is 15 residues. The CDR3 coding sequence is TGCAGCGTTTGGGGGGGGAGAGGGGGGACAGATACGCAGTATTTT. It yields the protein CSVWGGRGGTDTQYF.

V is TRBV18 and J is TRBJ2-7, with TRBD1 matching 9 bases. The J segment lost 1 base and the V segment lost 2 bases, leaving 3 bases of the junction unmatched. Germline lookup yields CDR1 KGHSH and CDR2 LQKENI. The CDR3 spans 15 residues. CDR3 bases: TGTGCCAGCTCACCAACTGGACAGGGGTCCTACGAGCAGTACTTC. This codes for CASSPTGQGSYEQYF.

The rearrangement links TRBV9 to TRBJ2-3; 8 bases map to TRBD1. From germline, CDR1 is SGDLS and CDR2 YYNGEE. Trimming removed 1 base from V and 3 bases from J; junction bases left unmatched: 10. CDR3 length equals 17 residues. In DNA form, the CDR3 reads TGTGCCAGCAGCGTACCCGAACAGGGGGGAAAAACAGATACGCAGTATTTT. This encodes CASSVPEQGGKTDTQYF.